This TCR beta chain derives from a study of blood T cell repertoires in COVID-19. This CDR3 region has 15 residues. The germline gives CDR1 SNHLY, CDR2 FYNNEI. Trimming cost V 6 bases and J 1 base; bases outside gene matches: 5. Participant-given clinical history determined each cohort assignment. The assay was immunoSEQ multiplex PCR, and TCRdb's table has in-frame clones only and misses some. The sample consists of about 190,000 clones, around 85% of them appearing once. This rearrangement joins TRBV2 to TRBJ2-2; the match to TRBD1 covers 7 bases. The sequenced sample was PBMCs or T cells enriched from blood (not recorded which). The source of this sequence is a woman aged 25 to 39 who had recovered from COVID-19. The CDR3 loop reads CASRPGQMNTGELFF. In nucleotides, the CDR3 is TGTGCCAGCAGGCCGGGACAGATGAACACCGGGGAGCTGTTTTTT.